The text below deals with one TCR beta chain. Its antigen specificity is not known. Base qualities are not at hand, and no much larger clone is one base apart. This sample was included in a study of shared clonotypes between healthy human individuals (dated by TCRdb to 2018 to 2021). Describing the broader study: The cohort included a few men and a couple of women between 18 and 49 years of age. Libraries were prepared and TCR repertoires were sequenced by different laboratories using diverse techniques, in order to increase sequencing depth and limit assay-specific biases. Each donor's leukapheresis produced roughly between roughly 0.94 and 9.5 billion PBMCs. Blood TCR repertoires of about 5 healthy adults were deeply sequenced to estimate repertoire size and the extent of clonotype sharing between individuals. Per donor, three plates each were used for CD4 naive and CD4 memory, two for CD8 naive, and one for CD8 memory.

Healthy HIV-negative adults with no recently reported acute infections or vaccinations were included as donors. Every donor was a Caucasian adult residing in Nashville, Tennessee, USA. CD4+ T cells were enriched through magnetic negative selection, after which naive cells were positively selected on CD45RA and the remaining negative fraction served as the memory subset. Blood was obtained by leukapheresis, after which PBMCs were separated by Ficoll-Histopaque density gradient centrifugation and cryopreserved in liquid nitrogen vapor phase. Purity and quantity of every magnetically sorted T cell population were checked by analytical flow cytometry. Each sorted fraction had its genomic DNA isolated and then quantified by UV absorbance on a Nanodrop 2000c. Using the deep immunoSEQ assay, multiplex PCR amplified TCR CDR3 regions from genomic DNA. For each cell subset, the extracted genomic DNA was distributed evenly across all wells of several immunoSEQ 96-well plates, and each plate served as one replicate. For sorted subsets, each replicate PCR was loaded with around 200 ng genomic DNA, equivalent to 30,000 or so T cell genomes. The purified libraries were quantified using a Qubit 3.0 fluorometer, sized with a Bioanalyzer 2100, and then quantified again using the KAPA Library Quantification kit. Every immunoSEQ 96-well plate was sequenced on a dedicated single-read 150-cycle Illumina NextSeq 550 flow cell. Per the authors' processing: The immunoSEQ output contained only junctional sequences without quality scores, so filtering could not match that applied to full-length reads. Sequences were annotated with PyIR, a Python wrapper for IgBLAST v1.9, using IMGT germline references to assign V/J genes and CDR3. Any read was removed if the V/J assignment was weak (E-value above 1e-6), the CDR3 was missing, or the read contained stop codons, out-of-frame junctions, or ambiguous translated residues. A V3J clonotype was defined by an identical inferred V gene, J gene, and CDR3 amino acid sequence. Percentage overlap between repertoires was computed as shared unique clonotypes divided by the size of the smaller repertoire. Three approaches were used to assess repertoire richness: RTK rarefaction, the Chao1 estimator, and Recon v2.1 estimates of unobserved clonotypes. For all TCRbeta clonotypes obtained by the gDNA method from four donors, generation probabilities were computed with OLGA. TCRdb mirrors the immuneACCESS table, restricted to in-frame sequences. Some clones are absent from its copies; in checked studies, under half trace to an unresolved V gene, and the reason for the others is unknown. V and J calls and clone size are those listed in that table; D and trimming were worked out from the DNA. In this sample the table shows some 630,000 clones, less than 80% of which occur a single time. The ten largest clones represent 1.5% to 2% of the sample.

Overall study outcomes, separate from this receptor: Naive subsets generally had larger estimated clonotype richness than memory subsets. Compared with non-shared clonotypes, clonotypes shared by all four sorted-subset donors had higher generation probabilities. Sampling was limited to blood, and TCR repertoires in tissue likely differ from TCR repertoires in blood. When a handful of donors were compared, the shared fraction of clonotypes was around 4.6% for naive CD4, roughly 3.4% for naive CD8, about 2.5% for memory CD4, and under 0.5% for memory CD8. Pairwise subsampling indicated that sequencing depth was expected to affect the degree of clonotype sharing among donors. Even with the large sequencing depth, rarefaction of the sorted-subset datasets indicated that sequencing was incomplete. The small number of donors limited the genetic and exposure-history diversity represented.

The receptor was derived from a woman between 25 and 40 years old in good health. Sequences were obtained from memory CD4+ T cells sorted from blood. Sample cell subset or site, as interpreted from the label and publication: CD45RA-negative fraction.

Read as DNA, the sequence is TGCGCCAGCAGTGCGGGACCCTCAGATACGCAGTATTTT. This sequence encodes CASSAGPSDTQYF. Recombination linked TRBV5-1 to TRBJ2-3; TRBD2 is a weak D gene call, 6 bases matching. V is pared back by 5 bases and J by 4 bases, with 11 bases lying between the germline termini. Measured from the cysteine to the phenylalanine, the CDR3 is 13 residues long. Of the read, only the CDR3 DNA is kept; its 39 bases are in frame from base 1. CDR1 and CDR2 were assigned from the germline V gene as SGHRS and YFSETQ.